Listed below are T cell receptor beta chains from one sample, sequenced in a study of regulatory T cells in long-lasting Graves disease. TCRdb used MiXCR to reprocess the multiplex PCR reads, holding one entry per CDR3 protein. The sample yields 250,000 to 300,000 distinct CDR3 sequences, around a sixth seen once. The same sample was also studied in work on T cells in Graves' hyperthyroidism and ophthalmopathy.

This specimen was peripheral blood mononuclear cells (PBMCs), taken at new diagnosis, from a patient treated with antithyroid drugs. These receptors all come from a woman in her 30s with Graves disease. Both conserved end residues are part of each CDR3. Each record gives: CDR3 length, D gene, clone size, V gene, J gene, CDR3 protein, CDR3 DNA. D genes are given only for firm matches. Clone size is stated in some rows and not others, as once, few, many or a class when expanded.

>14|TRBD1|many|TRBV5-6|TRBJ2-7
CASSSTGDYYEQYF
TGTGCCAGCAGCTCAACAGGGGATTACTACGAGCAGTACTTC
>15|.|many|TRBV7-9|TRBJ2-2
CASSSRVFNTGELFF
TGTGCCAGCAGCTCCCGGGTTTTTAACACCGGGGAGCTGTTTTTT
>14|.|few|TRBV19|TRBJ2-4
CASKSRSHQNIQYF
TGTGCCAGTAAATCCAGGTCCCATCAAAACATTCAGTACTTC
>12|.|.|TRBV20-1|TRBJ2-7
CSARDAGYEQYF
TGCAGTGCTAGAGATGCAGGTTACGAGCAGTACTTC
>17|TRBD1|few|TRBV12-3/TRBV12-4|TRBJ1-4
CASSPTGVFGTNEKLFF
TGTGCCAGCAGTCCGACAGGGGTTTTCGGAACTAATGAAAAACTGTTTTTT
>15|TRBD1|many|TRBV14|TRBJ1-2
CASSQYRGEDTGYTF
TGTGCCAGCAGCCAATACAGGGGGGAGGATACTGGCTACACCTTC
>15|TRBD2|many|TRBV12-3/TRBV12-4|TRBJ2-3
CASSLAGGNTDTQYF
TGTGCCAGCAGTTTAGCGGGGGGGAACACAGATACGCAGTATTTT
>11|.|many|TRBV20-1|TRBJ2-7
CSVTGFYEQYF
TGCAGTGTAACAGGGTTCTACGAGCAGTACTTC
>15|.|many|TRBV3-1|TRBJ1-3
CASSQEADNWNTIYF
TGTGCCAGCAGCCAAGAGGCGGACAATTGGAACACCATATATTTT
>15|TRBD2|.|TRBV5-1|TRBJ2-1
CASSQVAGGIYEQFF
TGCGCCAGCAGCCAAGTAGCGGGGGGGATATATGAGCAGTTCTTC
>13|.|few|TRBV24-1|TRBJ2-5
CATSEPNQETQYF
TGTGCCACCAGTGAGCCAAACCAAGAGACCCAGTACTTC
>17|TRBD1|many|TRBV4-1|TRBJ1-6
CASSQQGRTGGGSPLHF
TGCGCCAGCAGTCAACAAGGTAGAACAGGGGGCGGTTCACCCCTCCACTTT
>15|.|many|TRBV28|TRBJ1-6
CASSLDSSYNSPLHF
TGTGCCAGCAGCTTAGACAGCTCCTATAATTCACCCCTCCACTTT
>15|TRBD1|many|TRBV7-8|TRBJ1-1
CASSSHRGLDTEAFF
TGTGCCAGCAGCTCGCACAGGGGTTTGGACACTGAAGCTTTCTTT
>12|.|many|TRBV18|TRBJ2-7
CASSPRREEQYF
TGTGCCAGCTCACCACGGAGGGAAGAGCAGTACTTC
>15|TRBD2|.|TRBV24-1|TRBJ2-3
CATSATGTNTDTQYF
TGTGCCACCAGTGCTACCGGGACTAACACAGATACGCAGTATTTT
>13|TRBD1|.|TRBV19|TRBJ1-5
CASSPQGYQPQHF
TGTGCCAGTAGTCCACAGGGGTATCAGCCCCAGCATTTT
>14|.|many|TRBV18|TRBJ1-5
CASSPDRTTPPQHF
TGTGCCAGCTCACCCGACAGGACCACTCCGCCCCAGCATTTT
>22|TRBD2|many|TRBV2|TRBJ2-1
CASSEVDRERTSGRRTDNEQFF
TGTGCCAGCAGTGAAGTGGACAGGGAAAGGACTAGCGGGCGTAGAACGGACAATGAGCAGTTCTTC
>14|.|many|TRBV6-1|TRBJ1-1
CASSVPIRRPEAFF
TGTGCCAGCAGTGTCCCGATAAGGAGGCCTGAAGCTTTCTTT